The T cell receptor (beta chain) under discussion was sequenced for a study of T cell repertoires in cytomegalovirus infection. Turning to the study itself: Researchers turned to recently identified HLA-C-restricted CMV epitopes as well as well-studied HLA-B-restricted ones. Matching HLA type and CMV infection were both indicated by public TCR beta signatures.

CDR1 and CDR2 (germline): MGHRA, YSYEKL. This CDR3 has 15 residues. After removal of 4 bases from V and 5 bases from J, the junction contained 10 bases not matched to a gene. From the reads, TCRdb called clonotypes with MiXCR, one entry per CDR3 protein. The sample consists of 200,000 to 250,000 distinct CDR3 sequences, around 40% of them appearing once. Note on this clonotype: What it binds is unknown.

The study's findings and limits: Predominance within the ex vivo response was attributable to HLA-C-restricted CMV-specific TCR beta clonotypes. Summed frequency of public TCR beta families distinguished CMV carriers with the relevant HLA.

The source is a human donor in good health (CMV status not recorded). Some clones in this sample may be carry-over from other donors' samples. Sequencing was performed on CD8+ T cells from cultured PBMCs, taken from culture after CMV antigen stimulation. The chain joins TRBV4-1 to TRBJ1-1; 7 bases line up with TRBD1. CDR3 nucleotides: TGCGCCAGCAGCCTAAGGACAGGCGGGGGGACTGAAGCTTTCTTT. Translated: CASSLRTGGGTEAFF.